These 22 T cell receptor beta chains were sequenced from one sample in a study of cytomegalovirus exposure and HLA in healthy donors. The study ran its PCR with 60 Vbeta and 13 Jbeta primers. The table came from immunoSEQ multiplex PCR; TCRdb's copy has only in-frame clones and leaves some out. The sample includes 100,000 to 150,000 clones, 77% seen only once; the top ten take 4.2%. The sequenced material came from PBMCs. These receptors originate from a male donor in good health and CMV-seropositive.

V and J are TRBV6-1 and TRBJ1-2; D not certain. CDR3 size: 13 residues. Deletions cut 1 base from V and 4 bases from J, with 7 bases between. The germline V gene has CDR1 MNHNS and CDR2 SASEGT. The CDR3 is CASSEVPIYGYTF. DNA for the CDR3: TGTGCCAGCAGTGAAGTCCCCATCTATGGCTACACCTTC.

A single count supports this clone. This sequence joins TRBV19 and TRBJ1-1, with D unclear. The CDR3 is 13 amino acids. CDR1 and CDR2 from the germline V gene are LNHDA and SQIVND (reference sequence). V shed 7 bases and J shed 0 bases, with 9 bases lying between them. CDR3 DNA: TGTGCCAGTATGGAGAATATGAACACTGAAGCTTTCTTT. It specifies CASMENMNTEAFF.

The CDR3 nucleotides read TGTGCCTGGAGTGAGGCGGGGGGCACCGGGACCCAGTACTTC. Protein product: CAWSEAGGTGTQYF. The chain joins TRBV30 to TRBJ2-5, with 8 bases lining up with TRBD2. CDR3 length equals 14 residues. Germline CDR1 reads GTSNPN; CDR2 reads SVGIG (reference sequence). The V and J ends lost 1 base and 7 bases, in that order; junction bases with no gene match: 8.

CDR3 protein: CAIAADSLDTQYF. The CDR3, as DNA: TGTGCCATTGCAGCGGACTCCCTAGATACGCAGTATTTT. The chain couples TRBV28 to TRBJ2-3, with D perhaps matching TRBD2 (5 bases). There are 13 residues in the CDR3. V shed 10 bases and J shed 5 bases, with 16 bases lying between them. CDR1 and CDR2 from the germline V gene are MDHEN and SYDVKM.

The chain combines TRBV5-4 with TRBJ2-1; 7 nucleotides agree with TRBD2. In germline, CDR1 is SGHNT, CDR2 YYREEE (reference sequence). J lost 0 bases, V lost 0 bases, and 3 bases had no gene match. CDR3 length: 16 amino acids. As DNA, the CDR3 is TGTGCCAGCAGCTTGGCCAGCGGGGACTCCTACAATGAGCAGTTCTTC. It encodes CASSLASGDSYNEQFF.

This chain joins TRBV30 and TRBJ2-2; D is undetermined. The V end lost 2 bases, the J end lost 8 bases, and 3 bases lay between the germline ends. CDR3 length: 10 amino acids. CDR1 and CDR2 (germline): GTSNPN, SVGIG (reference sequence). The CDR3 DNA sequence: TGTGCCTGGAGTTCGGGGGAGCTGTTTTTT. It translates to CAWSSGELFF.

The chain recombines TRBV7-9 with TRBJ2-5; 12 bases map to TRBD2. V trimming: 1 base; J trimming: 5 bases; junction bases outside the gene matches: 2. This CDR3 comprises 15 residues. Germline CDR1 and CDR2: SEHNR and FQNEAQ (reference sequence). The CDR3 loop is CASSLGLAGVETQYF. The CDR3 DNA follows: TGTGCCAGCAGCTTAGGACTAGCGGGGGTTGAGACCCAGTACTTC.

V gene TRBV19 combines with J gene TRBJ1-5; TRBD1 agrees at 7 bases. Per germline, CDR1 LNHDA and CDR2 SQIVND (reference sequence). Trimming at V came to 6 bases and at J to 4 bases, leaving 3 bases not matched to a gene. The CDR3 contains 13 residues. The chain's CDR3 is CASRTGQNQPQHF. For the CDR3, the DNA is TGTGCCAGTAGGACGGGACAGAATCAGCCCCAGCATTTT.

The sample holds a few counts of this clone. This chain connects TRBV5-4 to TRBJ2-7; 8 bases align to TRBD1. Germline V gene sequence: CDR1 SGHNT, CDR2 YYREEE (reference sequence). Germline trimming cut 0 bases from V and 7 bases from J; bases unmatched to any gene: 6. The CDR3 has 14 residues. CDR3 coding DNA: TGTGCCAGCAGCTTGGCTCAGGGGGCAAGGGAGCAGTACTTC. Its protein is CASSLAQGAREQYF. Together with reference TRBV5-4 and TRBJ2-7, the CDR3 gives the full variable domain: ETGVTQSPTHLIKTRGQQVTLRCSSQSGHNTVSWYQQALGQGPQFIFQYYREEENGRGNFPPRFSGLQFPNYSSELNVNALELDDSALYLCASSLAQGAREQYFGPGTRLTVT.

The chain joins TRBV7-9 to TRBJ1-4; 7 bases line up with TRBD1. This CDR3 contains 16 residues. V was pared by 0 bases and J by 4 bases, with 5 bases of the junction left unmatched. Germline loops: CDR1 SEHNR, CDR2 FQNEAQ (reference sequence). CDR3 nucleotide sequence: TGTGCCAGCAGCTTAGCGAGGACAGGAATTAATGAAAAACTGTTTTTT. This codes for CASSLARTGINEKLFF.

This chain joins TRBV15 and TRBJ1-5; D is unclear. The V gene lost 1 base and the J gene lost 1 base, with 11 bases spanning the gap. CDR1 is LNHNV and CDR2 is YYDKDF in the germline V gene (reference sequence). CDR3 size: 16 residues. The CDR3 protein is CATSRASRGSNQPQHF. CDR3 DNA sequence: TGTGCCACCAGCAGAGCGAGTCGCGGCAGCAATCAGCCCCAGCATTTT.

This clone was picked up a small number of times. CDR3 residues: CAWWGLPGTEAFF. The CDR3 region has the DNA TGTGCCTGGTGGGGACTCCCGGGGACTGAAGCTTTCTTT. The chain couples TRBV30 to TRBJ1-1; TRBD1 might be the D (5 bases). The CDR3 covers 13 residues. The germline gives CDR1 GTSNPN, CDR2 SVGIG (reference sequence). Trimming shortened V by 5 bases and J by 5 bases, and 15 bases separated the two germline ends. The full variable domain, its missing parts supplied by reference TRBV30 and TRBJ1-1, is SQTIHQWPATLVQPVGSPLSLECTVEGTSNPNLYWYRQAAGRGLQLLFYSVGIGQISSEVPQNLSASRPQDRQFILSSKKLLLSDSGFYLCAWWGLPGTEAFFGQGTRLTVV.

V gene TRBV5-1 combines with J gene TRBJ1-1; 7 bases align to TRBD1. Germline CDR1 SGHRS, CDR2 YFSETQ. CDR3 length: 15 residues. V dropped 0 bases and J dropped 4; count of bases not matched to a gene: 6. The CDR3 reads CASSLEVRGTTEAFF. CDR3 DNA: TGCGCCAGCAGCTTGGAAGTCAGGGGGACCACTGAAGCTTTCTTT.

The V gene is TRBV27, the J gene TRBJ2-5, with TRBD1 matching over 7 bases. The CDR3 runs to 14 residues. Germline CDR1 and CDR2: MNHEY and SMNVEV (reference sequence). V lost 6 bases to trimming and J lost 1 base; unmatched junction nucleotides: 5. The CDR3 loop reads CASRDGQVQETQYF. The CDR3 DNA sequence: TGTGCCAGCAGAGACGGACAGGTCCAAGAGACCCAGTACTTC.

This chain links TRBV30 with TRBJ2-7, with TRBD2 matching over 9 bases. This CDR3 region has 12 residues. V trimming: 8 bases; J trimming: 2 bases; junction bases outside the gene matches: 4. CDR1 GTSNPN and CDR2 SVGIG come from the germline V gene (reference sequence). In DNA, the CDR3 is TGTGCCAGCCAGCGGGGGGCCTACGAGCAGTACTTC. It specifies CASQRGAYEQYF.

The chain recombines TRBV28 with TRBJ1-6; no definite D call. Trimming took 3 bases from V and 1 from J, leaving 16 bases between them. There are 18 residues in the CDR3. Germline V CDR1 and CDR2: MDHEN, SYDVKM. CDR3 region: CASSLKASGRSYNSPLHF. The DNA for the CDR3 is TGTGCCAGCAGTTTGAAGGCCTCGGGGAGATCCTATAATTCACCCCTCCACTTT.

The rearrangement joins TRBV15 to TRBJ2-5, with D tentatively TRBD1 (6 bases). Germline V gene sequence: CDR1 LNHNV, CDR2 YYDKDF (reference sequence). Trimming took 1 base from V and 5 from J, leaving 14 bases between them. The CDR3 has 15 residues. CDR3 region: CATSRVGARSETQYF. For the CDR3, the DNA is TGTGCCACCAGCAGAGTGGGGGCCAGGTCGGAGACCCAGTACTTC.

The chain uses TRBV5-4 and TRBJ1-3; D is unclear. Trimming stripped 1 base from V and 4 bases from J, with 9 bases between. Germline V CDR1 and CDR2: SGHNT, YYREEE (reference sequence). The CDR3 loop spans 14 amino acids. The CDR3 loop reads CASSLLGAGNTIYF. The CDR3 DNA reads TGTGCCAGCAGCTTGCTGGGAGCGGGAAACACCATATATTTT. The full variable domain, its missing parts supplied by reference TRBV5-4 and TRBJ1-3, is ETGVTQSPTHLIKTRGQQVTLRCSSQSGHNTVSWYQQALGQGPQFIFQYYREEENGRGNFPPRFSGLQFPNYSSELNVNALELDDSALYLCASSLLGAGNTIYFGEGSWLTVV.

The chain carries TRBV7-9 and TRBJ2-5; weak D call: TRBD2 (7 bases). The J call is in doubt because the DNA end fits TRBJ2-7 better. Germline-derived CDR1 and CDR2 are SEHNR and FQNEAQ (reference sequence). The CDR3 has 13 residues. CDR3: CASAGGGAYEQYF. Here the CDR3 DNA reads TGTGCCAGCGCCGGAGGGGGGGCCTACGAGCAGTACTTC.

This clone came up a few times. V is TRBV9 and J is TRBJ2-2, with 10 positions matching TRBD2. This CDR3 spans 17 amino acids. V shed 0 bases and J 5 bases; nucleotides not matched to a gene: 7. Germline CDR1 SGDLS, CDR2 YYNGEE. CDR3 sequence reads: CASSVVQAGGLTGELFF. In DNA form, the CDR3 reads TGTGCCAGCAGCGTAGTGCAAGCGGGAGGGTTAACCGGGGAGCTGTTTTTT.

This chain joins TRBV5-1 and TRBJ1-1, with D maybe TRBD1 (5 bases). CDR3 length: 15 amino acids. The V gene's germline CDR1 is SGHRS and CDR2 YFSETQ. With 0 bases removed from V and 5 bases from J, the gap between germline ends came to 14 bases. CDR3 bases: TGCGCCAGCAGCTTGGAGGGCCGGGGGACTACTGAAGCTTTCTTT. Its protein product is CASSLEGRGTTEAFF.

J is TRBJ2-7 and V is TRBV7-2; TRBD2 aligns across 10 bases. Germline loops: CDR1 SGHTA, CDR2 FQGNSA. This CDR3 spans 16 amino acids. With V trimmed by 4 bases and J by 0 bases, 6 bases remained unmatched. The CDR3 is CASSSRSSGSSYEQYF. The CDR3, as DNA: TGTGCCAGCAGCTCCCGTTCTAGCGGGAGCTCCTACGAGCAGTACTTC.